This T cell receptor beta chain originates from a study of blood T cell repertoires in COVID-19. Overall study: The United States, Italy and Spain were the sources of the acute and convalescent COVID-19 samples.

Those who participated ranged in age from roughly 18 to 90 years and resided in 20 to 30 US areas. Self-reported history from a screening survey and questionnaire set each donor's cohort. Resolution of symptoms, clearance, or two negative PCRs was present in recovered Cohort 3 donors. Clones were sequenced by immunoSEQ multiplex PCR, and TCRdb holds only the in-frame ones, with some missing. In the table there are around 300,000 clones, 80% to 90% of which are singletons. This clonotype was obtained from a woman younger than 35 who had recovered from COVID-19. The sample taken for sequencing was PBMCs or T cells enriched from blood (not recorded which).

CDR3 bases: TGTGCCAGTAGTATGTTTGGAGGATCTGGAAACACCATATATTTT. It codes for CASSMFGGSGNTIYF. The chain recombines TRBV19 with TRBJ1-3; D not certain. The CDR3 runs to 15 residues. CDR1 is LNHDA, CDR2 SQIVND, per germline (reference sequence). Trimming pared 3 bases from V and 1 base from J, leaving 10 bases between.